This section outlines one T cell receptor (beta chain) sequence together with its context. Time point noted: patch test 3, about 24 weeks after DPC sensitization. As to treatment: therapeutic diphenylcyclopropenone sensitization with weekly scalp DPC. The study extracted total RNA from unfractionated whole blood. The data were taken from a study of human T cells and chemical hapten exposure. The CDR3 has 15 amino acids. With 4 bases clipped from V and 7 bases from J, the junction kept 8 bases outside the gene matches. Germline V gene lookup returns CDR1 LGHDT and CDR2 YNNKEL (reference sequence). TCRdb called the RACE reads again in MiXCR, with one record for every CDR3 protein. The table records 190,000 or so distinct CDR3 sequences, about 22% of them present only once.

The clonotype was recovered from a woman in her thirties or forties with alopecia areata. Some clones in this sample may be carry-over from other donors' samples. The sample in question was whole blood, obtained in connection with sensitization to the hapten diphenylcyclopropenone (DPC). The V call is TRBV3-1, the J call TRBJ1-5; 9 positions agree with TRBD1. The CDR3 bases are TGTGCCAGCAGCCCCGGGACAGGGTTTTACCAGCCCCAGCATTTT. The encoded protein is CASSPGTGFYQPQHF.